This T cell receptor (beta chain) was identified during a study of blood T cells in healthy people across ages (dated by TCRdb to the mid-2010s). Study-level background: In model experiments, template switching captured about one uniquely barcoded TCR beta cDNA molecule for every two T cells. Donors were grouped into four age groups: young (average 16 years), middle-aged (around 39), aged (roughly 62) and long-lived (around 82). Donors of different ages were randomly distributed across sequencing lanes to avoid experimental bias. For two donors (one aged 18 to 29 and one aged 80 or older), the study analyzed two additional independent replicas of 1 million unique cDNA reads from the same blood draw. The study measured age-related changes in TCR beta repertoire diversity using deep sequencing normalized with unique cDNA molecular identifiers.

What the research found in general, with its limitations: Observed TCR beta diversity per million T cells fell roughly linearly with age, and a significant reduction was already apparent by age around 40. Conclusive comparison of naive and antigen-experienced compartments was prevented by the profiling of bulk unsorted PBMCs. A strong correlation was found between observed TCR beta diversity and the percentage of naive T cells measured by flow cytometry. Estimates of total diversity based on one million sequenced T cells were regarded as lower bounds and as underestimates. The CMV infection status of donors was not known, potentially confounding age-related changes in expanded clonotypes. Compared with the aged group, the long-lived group had more naive CD4+ T cells, fewer expanded clones and increased TCR diversity, suggesting age selection.

CDR3 length: 17 amino acids, cysteine to phenylalanine. Only CDR3 DNA is held: 51 bases, read in frame from base 1. Taken from the germline V gene, the CDR1 and CDR2 loops are MGHRA and YSYEKL. Library preparation was by 5' RACE. The sample was run on an Illumina HiSeq 2500. A second PCR of 7 to 11 cycles was performed with a sample-barcoded 5' primer and a J-beta primer mix. A unique molecular identifier was introduced onto each TCR beta cDNA molecule by a template-switch 5' adaptor carrying 12 random nucleotides. Each sample yielded at least 3 million CDR3-containing paired-end reads. First-strand cDNA was synthesized from all RNA with the Mint cDNA synthesis kit, primed by a TRBC-specific oligonucleotide. All cDNA was treated with uracil-DNA glycosylase and then went through a first 18-cycle PCR with the universal primers M1SS and BC2_uni_R. The source study handled its data this way. Normalization of each sample was performed by random selection of 1 million high-quality reads, each carrying a distinct molecular identifier. Instead of being binned into consensus sequences, reads with shared molecular identifiers were discarded. MiTCR, run with a Q25 quality threshold and the strictest error-elimination algorithm, handled CDR3 identification, clonotype clustering and error correction. A nonparametric unseen species model with Euler transformation was used to estimate lower-bound total TCR beta diversity. TCRdb reran the public reads through fastp at Q25 and MiXCR, keeping productive beta chains. Identical CDR3 protein sequences are pooled into one entry, listed with their most common genes and DNA. These V and J calls derive from TCRdb rather than the authors' analysis. Here the sample has roughly 1,500,000 distinct CDR3 sequences; approximately 38% occur a single time. The top ten clonotypes cover roughly 8.2% of the sample.

As regards this clonotype: Its recognized antigen is unknown. At one of its ends the junction is not consistent with the germline gene, which may arise from a read error.

Systemically healthy Caucasian individuals from Russia, approximately 39 in total and aged roughly 6 to 100 years, were included as donors. Each donor gave ten milliliters of peripheral blood, drawn into EDTA-treated Vacutainer tubes. PBMCs were isolated by Ficoll-Paque density-gradient centrifugation, with at least 6 million obtained per sample. Trizol reagent was used to extract total RNA from the PBMCs, yielding at least 5.5 micrograms per sample. For every donor, flow cytometry on a PBMC aliquot measured the percentage of naive CD45RAhigh/CD27high T cells. The clonotype originates from a woman in her late teens or twenties in good health. Recombination linked TRBV4-1 to TRBJ2-3; the junction holds 9 bases that match TRBD1. The specimen sequenced was blood. CDR3 reads: CASGQDRRDREVGTQYF. The DNA is as follows: TGCGCCAGCGGCCAAGATCGGAGGGACAGGGAAGTGGGGACGCAGTATTTT.